This T cell receptor (beta chain) came from a study of blood T cell repertoires in COVID-19. Method: immunoSEQ multiplex PCR; TCRdb's copy keeps in-frame clones and lacks some. The top ten hold more than 8.5% of the sample, which has about 320,000 clones, roughly 90% seen once. CDR3 length: 19 residues. Germline V gene sequence: CDR1 SGHAT, CDR2 FQNNGV. Trimming at V came to 11 bases and at J to 0 bases, leaving 13 bases not matched to a gene. This clonotype was obtained from a woman aged 18-30 years who had recovered from COVID-19. The chain couples TRBV11-2 to TRBJ2-1; 16 bases align to TRBD2. The sample comprised PBMCs or T cells enriched from blood (not recorded which). DNA for the CDR3: TGTGCCGTCTTGGGACTAGCGGGGGGGAAACCCAGCTCCTACAATGAGCAGTTCTTC. It is translated as CAVLGLAGGKPSSYNEQFF. The whole variable domain, remainder taken from reference TRBV11-2 and TRBJ2-1, is EAGVAQSPRYKIIEKRQSVAFWCNPISGHATLYWYQQILGQGPKLLIQFQNNGVVDDSQLPKDRFSAERLKGVDSTLKIQPAKLEDSAVYLCAVLGLAGGKPSSYNEQFFGPGTRLTVL.